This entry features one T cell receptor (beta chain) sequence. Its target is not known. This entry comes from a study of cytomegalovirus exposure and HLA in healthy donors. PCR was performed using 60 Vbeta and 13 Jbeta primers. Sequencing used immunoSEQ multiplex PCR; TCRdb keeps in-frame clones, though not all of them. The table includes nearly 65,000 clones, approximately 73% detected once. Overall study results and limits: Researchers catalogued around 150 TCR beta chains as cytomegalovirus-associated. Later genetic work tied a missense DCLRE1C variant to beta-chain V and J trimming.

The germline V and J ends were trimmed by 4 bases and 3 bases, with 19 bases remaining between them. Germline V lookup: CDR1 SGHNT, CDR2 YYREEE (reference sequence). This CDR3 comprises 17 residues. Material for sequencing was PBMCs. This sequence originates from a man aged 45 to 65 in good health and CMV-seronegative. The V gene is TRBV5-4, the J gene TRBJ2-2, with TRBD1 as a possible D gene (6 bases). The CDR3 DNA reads TGTGCCAGCAGCGCAGGGACACGCTCTAGAGACACCGGGGAGCTGTTTTTT. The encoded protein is CASSAGTRSRDTGELFF.